The sequence of this T cell receptor (beta chain) was determined in a study of T cell responses to AZD1222 COVID-19 vaccine. Trimming pared 0 bases from V and 8 bases from J, leaving 18 bases between. From germline, CDR1 is GTSNPN and CDR2 SVGIG (reference sequence). The CDR3 covers 15 residues. As for this clone: Its antigen is not known.

Profiling relied on immunoSEQ multiplex PCR, and the TCRdb table lists in-frame clones only, not all of them. The sample shows some 100,000 clones, about 90% of them seen only once. Study-wide results and caveats: Repertoire samples came only from after the peak T cell response. Nearly half of unique spike-specific TCRs reportedly avoided B.1.351 and B.1.1.7 mutated regions.

This chain uses TRBV30 with TRBJ2-3; D may correspond to TRBD1 or TRBD2 (5 bases each). The TCR was taken from an adult in good health. The material was peripheral blood, obtained on day 0 of AZD1222 vaccination. Here the CDR3 reads CAWSVGVVGVVTQYF. CDR3 coding DNA: TGTGCCTGGAGTGTAGGGGTAGTGGGGGTAGTTACGCAGTATTTT.